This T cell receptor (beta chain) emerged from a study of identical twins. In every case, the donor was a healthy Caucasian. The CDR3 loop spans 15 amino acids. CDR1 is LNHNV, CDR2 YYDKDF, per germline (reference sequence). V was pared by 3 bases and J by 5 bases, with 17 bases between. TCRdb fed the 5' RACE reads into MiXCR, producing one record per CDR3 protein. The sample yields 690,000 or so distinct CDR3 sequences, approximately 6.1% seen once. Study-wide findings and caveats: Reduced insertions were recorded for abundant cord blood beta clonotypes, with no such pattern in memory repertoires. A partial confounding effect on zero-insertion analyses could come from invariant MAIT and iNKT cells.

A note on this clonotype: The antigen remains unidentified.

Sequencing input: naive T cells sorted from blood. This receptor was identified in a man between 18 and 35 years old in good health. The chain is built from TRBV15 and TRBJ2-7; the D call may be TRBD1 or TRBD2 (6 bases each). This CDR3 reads CATSSYPGAPHEQYV. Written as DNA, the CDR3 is TGTGCCACCAGCAGTTACCCGGGGGCACCCCACGAGCAGTACGTC.